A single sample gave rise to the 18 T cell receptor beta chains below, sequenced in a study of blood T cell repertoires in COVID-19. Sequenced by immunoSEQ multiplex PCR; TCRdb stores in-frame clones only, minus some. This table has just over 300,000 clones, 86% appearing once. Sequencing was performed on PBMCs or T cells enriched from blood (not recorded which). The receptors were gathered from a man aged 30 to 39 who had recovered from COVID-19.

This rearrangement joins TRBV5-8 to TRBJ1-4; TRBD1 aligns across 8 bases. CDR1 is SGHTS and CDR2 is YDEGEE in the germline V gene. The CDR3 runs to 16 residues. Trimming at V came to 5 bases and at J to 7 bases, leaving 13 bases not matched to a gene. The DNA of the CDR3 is TGTGCCAGCAGTCCAAATTCAGGGGGCCGAGTTGAAAAACTGTTTTTT. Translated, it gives CASSPNSGGRVEKLFF.

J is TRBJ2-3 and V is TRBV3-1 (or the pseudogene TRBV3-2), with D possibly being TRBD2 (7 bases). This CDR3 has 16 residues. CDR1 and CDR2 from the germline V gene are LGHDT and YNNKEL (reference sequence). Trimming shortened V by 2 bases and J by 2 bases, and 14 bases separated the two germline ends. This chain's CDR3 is CASSQHSAGATDTQYF. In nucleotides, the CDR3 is TGTGCCAGCAGCCAACATTCCGCGGGGGCCACAGATACGCAGTATTTT.

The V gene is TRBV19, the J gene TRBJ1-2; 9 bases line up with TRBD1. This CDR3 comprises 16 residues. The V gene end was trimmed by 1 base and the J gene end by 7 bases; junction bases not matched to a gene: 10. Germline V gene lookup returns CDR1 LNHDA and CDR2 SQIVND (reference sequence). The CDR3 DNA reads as TGTGCCAGTAGTATAGTTTACAGGGGGCGAAAGGGTGGCTACACCTTC. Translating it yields CASSIVYRGRKGGYTF.

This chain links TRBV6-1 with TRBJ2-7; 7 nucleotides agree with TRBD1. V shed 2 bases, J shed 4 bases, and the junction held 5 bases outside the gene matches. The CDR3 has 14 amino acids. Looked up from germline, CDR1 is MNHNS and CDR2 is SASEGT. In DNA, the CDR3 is TGTGCCAGCAGTGAACGGCAGGGGGTTTACGAGCAGTACTTC. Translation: CASSERQGVYEQYF.

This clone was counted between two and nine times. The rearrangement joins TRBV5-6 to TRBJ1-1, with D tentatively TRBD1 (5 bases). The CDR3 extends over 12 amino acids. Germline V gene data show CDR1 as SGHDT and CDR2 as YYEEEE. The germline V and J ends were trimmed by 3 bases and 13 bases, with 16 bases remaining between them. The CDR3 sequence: CASSYQGVGVFF. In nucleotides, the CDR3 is TGTGCCAGCAGCTACCAAGGGGTCGGCGTTTTCTTT.

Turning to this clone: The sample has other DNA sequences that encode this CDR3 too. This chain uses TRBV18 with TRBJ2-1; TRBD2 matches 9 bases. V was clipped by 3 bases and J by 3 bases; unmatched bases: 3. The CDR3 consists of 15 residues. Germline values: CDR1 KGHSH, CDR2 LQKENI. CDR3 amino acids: CASSPGLANYNEQFF. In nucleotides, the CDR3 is TGTGCCAGCTCACCGGGACTAGCCAACTACAATGAGCAGTTCTTC. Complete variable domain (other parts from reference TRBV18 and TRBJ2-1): NAGVMQNPRHLVRRRGQEARLRCSPMKGHSHVYWYRQLPEEGLKFMVYLQKENIIDESGMPKERFSAEFPKEGPSILRIQQVVRGDSAAYFCASSPGLANYNEQFFGPGTRLTVL.

The CDR3 here is CATGGFDGYTF. Written as DNA, the CDR3 is TGTGCCACTGGAGGGTTCGATGGCTACACCTTC. The chain is built from TRBV24-1 and TRBJ1-2; D gene unclear. CDR1 is KGHDR, CDR2 SFDVKD, per germline. The V gene lost 10 bases and the J gene lost 6 bases, with 11 bases spanning the gap. There are 11 residues in the CDR3.

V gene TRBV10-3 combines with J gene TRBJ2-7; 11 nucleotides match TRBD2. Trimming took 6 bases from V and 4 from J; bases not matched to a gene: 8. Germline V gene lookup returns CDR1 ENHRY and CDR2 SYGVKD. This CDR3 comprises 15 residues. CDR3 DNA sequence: TGTGCCATCAGCCTACTAGCGGGAGTCGGGTACGAGCAGTACTTC. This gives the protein CAISLLAGVGYEQYF.

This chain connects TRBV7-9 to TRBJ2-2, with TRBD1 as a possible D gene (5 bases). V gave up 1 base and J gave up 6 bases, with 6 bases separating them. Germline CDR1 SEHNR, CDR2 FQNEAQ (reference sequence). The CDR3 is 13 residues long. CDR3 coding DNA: TGTGCCAGCAGCTTAGTAGGGGCCGGGGAGCTGTTTTTT. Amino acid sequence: CASSLVGAGELFF.

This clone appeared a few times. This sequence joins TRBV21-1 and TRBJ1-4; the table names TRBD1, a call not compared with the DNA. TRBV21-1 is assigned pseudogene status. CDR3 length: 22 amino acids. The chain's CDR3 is CASSKEGPGRQGLTATNEKLFF. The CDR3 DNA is TGTGCCAGCAGCAAAGAAGGCCCAGGACGACAGGGTCTAACTGCAACTAATGAAAAACTGTTTTTT.

This chain's CDR3 is CASSRMPLAGGQEQFF. In nucleotides, the CDR3 is TGCGCCAGCAGCCGCATGCCCCTAGCGGGAGGCCAGGAGCAGTTCTTC. The chain links TRBV4-1 to TRBJ2-1; 11 nucleotides match TRBD2. Looked up from germline, CDR1 is MGHRA and CDR2 is YSYEKL. There are 16 residues in the CDR3. J gave up 10 bases and V 4 bases, and 12 bases lay outside the gene matches.

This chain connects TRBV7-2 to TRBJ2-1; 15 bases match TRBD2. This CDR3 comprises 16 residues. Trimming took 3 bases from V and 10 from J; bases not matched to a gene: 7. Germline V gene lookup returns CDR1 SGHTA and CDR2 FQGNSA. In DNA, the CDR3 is TGTGCCAGCAGCTTCCGGACTAGCGGGGGGGCAAGGGAGCAGTTCTTC. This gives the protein CASSFRTSGGAREQFF.

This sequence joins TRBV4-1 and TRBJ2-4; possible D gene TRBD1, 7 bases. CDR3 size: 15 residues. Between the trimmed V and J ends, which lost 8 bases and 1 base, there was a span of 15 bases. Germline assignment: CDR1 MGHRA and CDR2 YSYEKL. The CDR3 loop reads CASGGGEGAKNIQYF. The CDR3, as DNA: TGCGCCAGCGGAGGGGGCGAAGGGGCCAAAAACATTCAGTACTTC.

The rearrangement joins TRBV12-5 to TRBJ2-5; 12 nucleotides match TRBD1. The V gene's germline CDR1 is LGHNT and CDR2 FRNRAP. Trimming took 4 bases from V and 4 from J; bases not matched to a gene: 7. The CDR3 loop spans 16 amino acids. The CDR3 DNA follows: TGTGCTAGTGGTTGGCCAGGGACAGGGGGCTTAGAGACCCAGTACTTC. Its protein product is CASGWPGTGGLETQYF.

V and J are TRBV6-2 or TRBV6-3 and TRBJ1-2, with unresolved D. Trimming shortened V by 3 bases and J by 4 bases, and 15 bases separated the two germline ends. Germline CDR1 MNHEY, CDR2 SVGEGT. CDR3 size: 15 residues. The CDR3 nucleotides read TGTGCCAGCAGTTATGAGGGCCAGCCCTCCTATGGCTACACCTTC. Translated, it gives CASSYEGQPSYGYTF.

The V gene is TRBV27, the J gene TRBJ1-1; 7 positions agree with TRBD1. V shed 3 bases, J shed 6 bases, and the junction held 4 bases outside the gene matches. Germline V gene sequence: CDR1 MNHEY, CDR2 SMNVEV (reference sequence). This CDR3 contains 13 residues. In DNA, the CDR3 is TGTGCCAGCAGTTTGACAGGGCTTGCTGAAGCTTTCTTT. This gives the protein CASSLTGLAEAFF.

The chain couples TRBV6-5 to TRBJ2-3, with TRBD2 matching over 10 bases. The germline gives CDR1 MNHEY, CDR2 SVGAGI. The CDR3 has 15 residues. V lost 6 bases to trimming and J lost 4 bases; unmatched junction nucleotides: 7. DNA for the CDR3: TGTGCCAGCAGGGAGCGGGGGGGCGTTGCAGATACGCAGTATTTT. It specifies CASRERGGVADTQYF.

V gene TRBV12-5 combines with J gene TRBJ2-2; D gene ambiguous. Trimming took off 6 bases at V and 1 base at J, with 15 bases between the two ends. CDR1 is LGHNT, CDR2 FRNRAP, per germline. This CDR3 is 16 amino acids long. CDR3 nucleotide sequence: TGTGCTAGTGGCCAAGCCCGAATTGAGAACACCGGGGAGCTGTTTTTT. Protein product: CASGQARIENTGELFF.